This T cell receptor beta chain appears in the sequencing data of a study of OX40 agonist ivuxolimab in advanced cancers. Study details: People in dose escalation had one of these cancers: hepatocellular carcinoma, melanoma, renal cell or head and neck cancer. Findings of the study overall: Mean expanded clone counts were higher in CD8+ than CD4+ T cells.

The sampling schedule covered blood at baseline, cycle 4 day 1, and cycle 7 day 1. The table came from immunoSEQ multiplex PCR; TCRdb's copy has only in-frame clones and leaves some out. The data show just over 70,000 clones, 65% to 85% seen once. A word on this clone: The antigen remains unidentified.

Per germline, CDR1 MNHNY and CDR2 SVGAGI (reference sequence). V shed 4 bases and J 7 bases; nucleotides not matched to a gene: 10. This CDR3 has 15 amino acids. This clonotype was sampled from an adult with an advanced solid tumor such as melanoma, head and neck, liver or kidney cancer. The chain recombines TRBV6-6 with TRBJ2-7; 10 bases line up with TRBD1. Sample: CD4+ or CD8+ T cells sorted from blood, taken in a trial of the OX40 agonist ivuxolimab. The CDR3 nucleotides are TGTGCCAGCAGTTTAATCTCGGGACAGGGGTATGAGCAGTACTTC. This sequence encodes CASSLISGQGYEQYF.